This T cell receptor beta chain was sequenced for a study of T cell repertoires in cytomegalovirus infection. Study at large: Through public TCR beta signatures, both CMV infection and matching HLA type were indicated.

One entry per CDR3 protein, called by TCRdb with MiXCR from the reads. The sample has around 630,000 distinct CDR3 sequences, roughly a quarter seen once. This clonotype was seen repeatedly, ten times or more. The antigen is not known. Broader study findings: Cumulative public TCR beta family frequency identified CMV carriers with the relevant HLA. It was HLA-C-restricted CMV-specific TCR beta clonotypes that dominated the response ex vivo.

The CDR3 has 16 amino acids. V was clipped by 4 bases and J by 0 bases, with 13 bases between them. Germline V gene data show CDR1 as MNHNS and CDR2 as SASEGT. The V and J genes are TRBV6-1 and TRBJ2-1; maybe TRBD2 (5 bases). This TCR was recovered from a human donor in good health (CMV status not recorded). Some clones in this sample may be carry-over from other donors' samples. The sequenced sample was CD8+ T cells from PBMCs. Here the CDR3 DNA reads TGTGCCAGCAGTGCATTCGGGGTGAGCTCCTACAATGAGCAGTTCTTC. Encoded protein: CASSAFGVSSYNEQFF.